This passage covers 25 T cell receptor beta chains from one sample sequenced in a study of blood T cell repertoires in COVID-19. Method: immunoSEQ multiplex PCR; TCRdb's copy keeps in-frame clones and lacks some. The sample lists about 230,000 clones, around 84% seen once, with about 2.1% in the top ten. Sequencing input: peripheral blood. These TCRs come from a man aged 35 to 55 who had recovered from COVID-19.

This rearrangement joins TRBV7-9 to TRBJ2-1; 15 bases are shared with TRBD2. Germline CDR1 SEHNR, CDR2 FQNEAQ (reference sequence). The ends lost 4 bases at V and 8 bases at J; junction bases unmatched: 6. CDR3 length: 16 residues. CDR3: CASSWGLAGGRDEQFF. DNA for the CDR3: TGTGCCAGCAGCTGGGGACTAGCGGGAGGTCGAGATGAGCAGTTCTTC.

The chain carries TRBV27 and TRBJ2-1, with D tentatively TRBD1 (5 bases). Germline lookup yields CDR1 MNHEY and CDR2 SMNVEV (reference sequence). The V end lost 2 bases, the J end lost 4 bases, and 9 bases lay between the germline ends. This CDR3 contains 14 residues. Here the CDR3 reads CASSLQQVYNEQFF. CDR3 DNA: TGTGCCAGCAGTTTACAACAGGTGTACAATGAGCAGTTCTTC.

This chain connects TRBV2 to TRBJ2-5, with a weak D call TRBD1 (6 bases). Trimming cost V 7 bases and J 4 bases, with 22 bases left between them. Germline V gene data show CDR1 as SNHLY and CDR2 as FYNNEI. The CDR3 contains 16 residues. CDR3 nucleotides: TGTGCCAGCACTCCCGCCGACCCAGGGGATGCAGAGACCCAGTACTTC. It encodes CASTPADPGDAETQYF.

V gene TRBV5-8 combines with J gene TRBJ1-1; D may be TRBD1 (5 bases). The V end lost 0 bases, the J end lost 4 bases, and 13 bases lay between the germline ends. The CDR3 is 15 residues long. The germline CDR1 and CDR2 sequences are SGHTS and YDEGEE. The CDR3 sequence is CASSLGAREGTEAFF. The CDR3 DNA sequence: TGTGCCAGCAGCTTGGGGGCCAGGGAGGGCACTGAAGCTTTCTTT.

The rearrangement joins TRBV3-1 (or the pseudogene TRBV3-2) to TRBJ1-2, with 11 bases that match TRBD1. CDR3 size: 14 residues. The ends lost 3 bases at V and 6 bases at J; junction bases unmatched: 3. Per the germline V gene, CDR1 is LGHDT and CDR2 is YNNKEL (reference sequence). The CDR3 here is CASSHGTGGDGYTF. CDR3 DNA: TGTGCCAGCAGCCACGGGACAGGGGGGGATGGCTACACCTTC.

This chain links TRBV5-1 with TRBJ1-3; no firm D call. CDR3 length: 16 residues. Germline assignment: CDR1 SGHRS and CDR2 YFSETQ. Trimming pared 0 bases from V and 2 bases from J, leaving 12 bases between. The CDR3, as DNA: TGCGCCAGCAGCTTGGCTCGGCCTCGGGCTGGAAACACCATATATTTT. Translating it yields CASSLARPRAGNTIYF.

Of note for this clone: A junction end diverges from the germline sequence, so it may reflect a read error. The chain employs TRBV12-3 or TRBV12-4 and TRBJ1-6, with TRBD1 as a possible D gene (6 bases). The CDR3 contains 13 residues. The DNA of the CDR3 is TGTGCCAGCAGTTTGGCAACTGGACAGACCATACTATTT. This codes for CASSLATGQTILF.

V is TRBV7-9 and J is TRBJ2-3; weak D call: TRBD1 (5 bases). Deletions cut 7 bases from V and 1 base from J, with 12 bases between. From germline, CDR1 is SEHNR and CDR2 FQNEAQ (reference sequence). The CDR3 totals 14 residues. This CDR3 is CASTPQGGTDTQYF. CDR3 DNA: TGTGCCAGCACCCCTCAGGGTGGCACAGATACGCAGTATTTT.

The rearrangement joins TRBV13 to TRBJ2-7, with 7 nucleotides matching TRBD2. J lost 7 bases, V lost 4 bases, and 19 bases had no gene match. The CDR3 loop spans 17 amino acids. Germline V gene sequence: CDR1 PRHDT, CDR2 FYEKMQ (reference sequence). In DNA form, the CDR3 reads TGTGCCAGCAGCTCTCCGTTGGGGCTAGCGGAAGCTCAGGAGCAGTACTTC. This sequence encodes CASSSPLGLAEAQEQYF.

The chain employs TRBV7-9 and TRBJ1-1; no clear D gene. This CDR3 has 15 amino acids. CDR1 is SEHNR, CDR2 FQNEAQ, per germline (reference sequence). V was trimmed by 5 bases and J by 1 base, leaving 14 bases between them. The CDR3 coding sequence is TGTGCCAGCAGCCCCCGGGAATATCAGAACACTGAAGCTTTCTTT. This translates into CASSPREYQNTEAFF.

The chain couples TRBV6-2 or TRBV6-3 to TRBJ2-7; tentative D call: TRBD1 (6 bases). CDR3 length: 14 amino acids. Trimming took 2 bases from V and 3 from J, leaving 11 bases between them. Germline values: CDR1 MNHEY, CDR2 SVGEGT. The CDR3 sequence: CASSYLGQLYEQYF. The DNA of the CDR3 is TGTGCCAGCAGTTACCTTGGACAGCTCTACGAGCAGTACTTC.

CDR3 nucleotides: TGTGCCAGCAGCTCCCATTTAAATACCTTACTCGGGACAAACTCCTACGAGCAGTACTTC. Its translation is CASSSHLNTLLGTNSYEQYF. The rearrangement uses TRBV7-8 and TRBJ2-7, with a tentative D call TRBD1 (6 bases). V dropped 4 bases and J dropped 0 bases, with 28 bases sitting between them. The V gene's germline CDR1 is SGHVS and CDR2 FQNEAQ. The CDR3 is 20 residues long.

This clone was counted a single time. The rearrangement joins TRBV3-1 (or the pseudogene TRBV3-2) to TRBJ1-2; 7 positions agree with TRBD1. V shed 5 bases and J 2 bases; nucleotides not matched to a gene: 8. Germline loops: CDR1 LGHDT, CDR2 YNNKEL (reference sequence). The CDR3 consists of 15 residues. Here the CDR3 DNA reads TGTGCCAGCAGCAGCGGACAGGATTGGAACTATGGCTACACCTTC. Translated: CASSSGQDWNYGYTF.

This clone occurred a few times. The CDR3 coding sequence is TGTGCCACCAGCAGAGATGGGGGTTCGGGGGGAGAGACCCAGTACTTC. Its protein is CATSRDGGSGGETQYF. This sequence joins TRBV15 and TRBJ2-5, with 7 nucleotides matching TRBD2. The CDR3 sequence is 16 residues long. The trim removed 0 bases at V and 4 bases at J, leaving 8 bases unmatched. Germline V gene lookup returns CDR1 LNHNV and CDR2 YYDKDF (reference sequence).

The gene calls are TRBV20-1 and TRBJ2-1; TRBD2 is a possible D gene (6 bases). This CDR3 is built from 16 residues. V was trimmed by 3 bases and J by 8 bases, leaving 23 bases between them. Germline V gene sequence: CDR1 DFQATT, CDR2 SNEGSKA (reference sequence). CDR3 bases: TGCAGTGCTAGTCAGGGTGCGGGTGCGGGACGGGATGAGCAGTTCTTC. The encoded protein is CSASQGAGAGRDEQFF.

This clone is deemed medium-sized (0.01 to 0.1%). The V call is TRBV9, the J call TRBJ1-1; perhaps TRBD1 as D (6 bases). The CDR3 has 17 residues. The V gene lost 2 bases and the J gene lost 8 bases, with 25 bases spanning the gap. The germline V gene encodes CDR1 SGDLS and CDR2 YYNGEE. The CDR3 loop is CASSVEGSQGGSEEAFF. CDR3 bases: TGTGCCAGCAGCGTCGAGGGGAGCCAAGGGGGATCGGAGGAAGCTTTCTTT.

This rearrangement joins TRBV5-1 to TRBJ2-5, with D uncertain. Germline values: CDR1 SGHRS, CDR2 YFSETQ. Trimming pared 0 bases from V and 1 base from J, leaving 10 bases between. The CDR3 extends over 15 amino acids. CDR3 protein: CASSLELAGQETQYF. In nucleotides, the CDR3 is TGCGCCAGCAGCTTGGAGTTGGCAGGCCAAGAGACCCAGTACTTC.

The rearrangement links TRBV5-4 to TRBJ1-1; D gene ambiguous. Per germline, CDR1 SGHNT and CDR2 YYREEE (reference sequence). The CDR3 has 13 residues. The V end was cut by 4 bases, the J end by 11 bases, with 18 bases between. DNA of the CDR3: TGTGCCAGCAGCACCCGTGGTGCGATAATGGCTTTCTTT. The encoded protein is CASSTRGAIMAFF.

The DNA of the CDR3 is TGTGCCAGCAGTCCCCAGGGTTCCTATAATTCACCCCTCCACTTT. It encodes CASSPQGSYNSPLHF. The chain links TRBV27 to TRBJ1-6; D is possibly TRBD1 (5 bases). The CDR3 has 15 residues. Germline CDR1 is MNHEY and CDR2 is SMNVEV (reference sequence). V was clipped by 5 bases and J by 1 base, with 9 bases between them.

This rearrangement joins TRBV19 to TRBJ1-1; D uncertain. The CDR3 length is 17 residues. V was cut by 0 bases and J by 0 bases, with 14 bases left in between. CDR1 is LNHDA and CDR2 is SQIVND in the germline V gene (reference sequence). Here the CDR3 reads CASSIDTPWGVNTEAFF. The CDR3 region has the DNA TGTGCCAGTAGTATAGATACCCCGTGGGGAGTGAACACTGAAGCTTTCTTT. The full variable domain, rest sourced from reference TRBV19 and TRBJ1-1, is DGGITQSPKYLFRKEGQNVTLSCEQNLNHDAMYWYRQDPGQGLRLIYYSQIVNDFQKGDIAEGYSVSREKKESFPLTVTSAQKNPTAFYLCASSIDTPWGVNTEAFFGQGTRLTVV.

The V call is TRBV2, the J call TRBJ2-7; the D gene is possibly TRBD1 (5 bases). The V end lost 3 bases, the J end lost 6 bases, and 9 bases lay between the germline ends. Germline values: CDR1 SNHLY, CDR2 FYNNEI. The CDR3 loop spans 12 amino acids. The CDR3 protein is CASSEQGSEQYF. DNA of the CDR3: TGTGCCAGCAGTGAGCAGGGCAGCGAGCAGTACTTC.

J is TRBJ2-7 and V is TRBV16; TRBD1 matches 8 bases. The CDR3 length is 14 residues. Germline CDR1 reads KGHSY; CDR2 reads FQNENV. The trim removed 1 base at V and 6 bases at J, leaving 5 bases unmatched. This CDR3 is CASSQFGGQVEQYF. DNA for the CDR3: TGTGCCAGCAGCCAATTTGGGGGACAGGTCGAGCAGTACTTC.

The gene calls are TRBV29-1 and TRBJ1-1, with D uncertain. V lost 2 bases, J lost 4 bases, and 14 bases lay in between. Germline CDR1 SQVTM, CDR2 ANQGSEA. CDR3 length: 14 residues. The CDR3 reads CSVEYYGVGTEAFF. The CDR3 DNA reads as TGCAGCGTTGAATACTACGGAGTGGGCACTGAAGCTTTCTTT.

The chain recombines TRBV2 with TRBJ1-1; unclear D gene. The CDR3 is 14 amino acids. Trimming cost V 3 bases and J 0 bases, with 8 bases left between them. Germline V gives CDR1 SNHLY, CDR2 FYNNEI. The CDR3 bases are TGTGCCAGCAGTGATACAGTCATGAACACTGAAGCTTTCTTT. Translation gives CASSDTVMNTEAFF.

The rearrangement uses TRBV7-8 and TRBJ2-1, with 11 bases fitting TRBD2. CDR3 length: 16 residues. V lost 4 bases to trimming and J lost 2 bases; unmatched junction nucleotides: 4. Germline loops: CDR1 SGHVS, CDR2 FQNEAQ. The CDR3 DNA reads TGTGCCAGCAGCTCTCTAGCGGGGGGAACCTACAATGAGCAGTTCTTC. Amino acids: CASSSLAGGTYNEQFF. Full variable domain (remainder filled in from reference TRBV7-8 and TRBJ2-1): GAGVSQSPRYKVAKRGQDVALRCDPISGHVSLFWYQQALGQGPEFLTYFQNEAQLDKSGLPSDRFFAERPEGSVSTLKIQRTQQEDSAVYLCASSSLAGGTYNEQFFGPGTRLTVL.